This entry concerns a single T cell receptor beta chain. This sample stems from a study of blood T cell repertoires in COVID-19. The wider study: Both acute and convalescent COVID-19 samples were obtained from the United States, Italy and Spain.

Original methodology: Reference gene primers were amplified, and this amplification served to estimate nucleated cell counts. TCRdb's copy holds only in-frame clones and misses some; the assay was immunoSEQ multiplex PCR. V and J calls and clone size are those listed in that table; D and trimming were worked out from the DNA. The sample yields 140,000 or so clones, over 70% seen once. This CDR3 is 14 amino acids long. Trimming cost V 7 bases and J 4 bases, with 16 bases left between them. CDR1 and CDR2 (germline): LNHDA, SQIVND (reference sequence). The receptor comes from a man over 45 who had recovered from COVID-19. This chain uses TRBV19 with TRBJ1-2; D perhaps matches TRBD1 (6 bases). Sequencing was carried out using peripheral blood. CDR3 amino acids: CASNIPQGLYGYTF. The CDR3 DNA reads as TGTGCCAGTAACATCCCGCAGGGGCTCTATGGCTACACCTTC.